The 10 T cell receptor beta chains below come from one sample, sequenced in a study of shared clonotypes between healthy human individuals (dated by TCRdb to about 2020). Library preparation was by the immunoSEQ multiplex PCR assay. TCRdb limited this immuneACCESS table to in-frame rearrangements with V and J called. A share of clones is missing; checked studies link under half to unresolved V genes, and the rest is unexplained. This sample is represented by some 2.4 million clones; 80% to 95% of them were singletons. The leading ten clones occupy about 0.38% of the sample. The sample consisted of naive CD4+ T cells from PBMCs. The meaning of the sample's cell subset or site label: CD45RA+ positively selected. Every receptor here comes from a man between 18 and 35 years old in good health. Some clones in this sample may be carry-over from other donors' samples.

The table lists this clone with a count of one. The chain employs TRBV7-9 and TRBJ2-7, with TRBD2 matching over 7 bases. J was trimmed by 6 bases and V by 2 bases; bases with no gene match: 4. The germline V gene encodes CDR1 SEHNR and CDR2 FQNEAQ (reference sequence). The CDR3 is 13 residues long. The chain's CDR3 is CASSLREGREQYF. Here the CDR3 DNA reads TGTGCCAGCAGCTTAAGGGAGGGCCGCGAGCAGTACTTC.

This chain links TRBV7-2 with TRBJ2-1, with D uncertain. Germline CDR1 is SGHTA and CDR2 is FQGNSA. The CDR3 has 14 residues. Trimming took off 0 bases at V and 3 bases at J, with 6 bases between the two ends. In DNA, the CDR3 is TGTGCCAGCAGCTTAGCGGAAGACTACAATGAGCAGTTCTTC. As protein: CASSLAEDYNEQFF.

In its sample, this clone was seen a few times. V and J are TRBV9 and TRBJ1-5, with a weak D call TRBD1 (6 bases). V lost 3 bases, J lost 3 bases, and 10 bases lay in between. The CDR3 is made up of 14 amino acids. From germline, CDR1 is SGDLS and CDR2 YYNGEE. The CDR3 loop is CASSGTGINQPQHF. The DNA for the CDR3 is TGTGCCAGCAGCGGTACAGGGATCAATCAGCCCCAGCATTTT.

This chain links TRBV7-9 with TRBJ1-1; a possible D gene is TRBD1 (6 bases). The germline V gene encodes CDR1 SEHNR and CDR2 FQNEAQ (reference sequence). CDR3 length equals 15 residues. V lost 6 bases, J lost 5 bases, and 19 bases lay in between. The CDR3 DNA sequence: TGTGCCAGCAGTGATTCCCCGACAGGACAGACTGAAGCTTTCTTT. It specifies CASSDSPTGQTEAFF.

In the case of this clone: A read error may account for a junction end that differs from germline. The sample carries other DNA sequences with the same CDR3. The genes are TRBV19 and TRBJ1-5; D not certain. The length of the CDR3 is 13 residues. Germline CDR1 reads LNHDA; CDR2 reads SQIVND (reference sequence). This CDR3 is CASSIEGNQPQHF. The CDR3 coding sequence is TGTGCCAGCAGTATCGAGGGAAATCAGCCCCAGCATTTT.

The chain couples TRBV18 to TRBJ1-4; D unresolved. The V end lost 3 bases, the J end lost 0 bases, and 11 bases lay between the germline ends. From germline, CDR1 is KGHSH and CDR2 LQKENI. CDR3 length: 16 amino acids. CDR3 amino acids: CASSPRVGPTNEKLFF. CDR3 nucleotide sequence: TGTGCCAGCTCACCGAGGGTCGGACCAACTAATGAAAAACTGTTTTTT.

The chain carries TRBV2 and TRBJ1-1, with a weak D call TRBD1 (5 bases). Germline CDR1 reads SNHLY; CDR2 reads FYNNEI. With 7 bases removed from V and 6 bases from J, the gap between germline ends came to 21 bases. This CDR3 has 15 amino acids. The CDR3 nucleotides are TGTGCCAGCAACCCACCGAGGGACGGCGGGCCTGAAGCTTTCTTT. Translating gives CASNPPRDGGPEAFF.

V gene TRBV16 combines with J gene TRBJ2-7; 7 bases match TRBD2. Germline loops: CDR1 KGHSY, CDR2 FQNENV. The CDR3 sequence is 16 residues long. V lost 0 bases to trimming and J lost 4 bases; unmatched junction nucleotides: 9. The CDR3 bases are TGTGCCAGCAGCCAATCTGCAGGGCGGGGGTCATACGAGCAGTACTTC. Translated: CASSQSAGRGSYEQYF. Drawing the rest from reference TRBV16 and TRBJ2-7, the complete variable domain is GEEVAQTPKHLVRGEGQKAKLYCAPIKGHSYVFWYQQVLKNEFKFLISFQNENVFDETGMPKERFSAKCLPNSPCSLEIQATKLEDSAVYFCASSQSAGRGSYEQYFGPGTRLTVT.

The chain uses TRBV6-5 and TRBJ2-1, with 10 bases aligning to TRBD2. The CDR3 is 14 amino acids. V was pared by 10 bases and J by 9 bases, with 12 bases of the junction left unmatched. Germline V gene data show CDR1 as MNHEY and CDR2 as SVGAGI. This CDR3 is CATNPSGSSGEQFF. CDR3 DNA sequence: TGTGCCACCAACCCTAGCGGGAGTTCAGGTGAGCAGTTCTTC.

This sequence joins TRBV9 and TRBJ2-3; 10 nucleotides agree with TRBD2. Germline CDR1 SGDLS, CDR2 YYNGEE. V was pared by 4 bases and J by 4 bases, with 6 bases of the junction left unmatched. The CDR3 is 15 residues long. The CDR3 spells CASSPRTSGSDTQYF. The CDR3 bases are TGTGCCAGCAGCCCCCGGACTAGCGGTTCAGATACGCAGTATTTT.